This T cell receptor beta chain was sequenced in a study of blood T cell repertoires in COVID-19. At the level of the study: Italy, Spain and the United States were the sources of the convalescent and acute COVID-19 samples.

In the authors' workflow: The authors estimated nucleated cell counts from reference gene primer amplification. Assay: immunoSEQ multiplex PCR; the TCRdb copy retains only in-frame clones and omits some. Clonal size and the V and J genes are those of that table, whereas D and trimming came from the DNA. The sample contains 29,000 or so clones, about 91% of which appear only once. Germline values: CDR1 MNHEY, CDR2 SMNVEV (reference sequence). This CDR3 spans 15 amino acids. The V gene end was trimmed by 8 bases and the J gene end by 0 bases; junction bases not matched to a gene: 8. The sequenced material came from peripheral blood. The TCR was taken from a middle-aged man with active COVID-19. The V and J genes are TRBV27 and TRBJ2-5; 8 bases line up with TRBD1. The CDR3 nucleotides read TGTGCCAGCGGGTCAGGACAGGGCTACCAAGAGACCCAGTACTTC. It encodes CASGSGQGYQETQYF.